This passage covers 32 T cell receptor beta chains from one sample sequenced in a study of shared clonotypes between healthy human individuals. The table came from immunoSEQ multiplex PCR; TCRdb's copy has only in-frame clones and leaves some out. The top ten hold about 0.36% of the sample, which has approximately 2,000,000 clones, approximately 90% seen once. Specimen: naive CD4+ T cells from PBMCs. Subset described: CD45RA+ positively selected. The receptors come from a man aged 18 to 30 in good health. Some clones in this sample may be carry-over from other donors' samples.

The chain links TRBV10-3 to TRBJ2-5; 12 nucleotides line up with TRBD2. CDR3 length equals 15 residues. CDR1 is ENHRY, CDR2 SYGVKD, per germline. With V trimmed by 5 bases and J by 4 bases, 5 bases remained unmatched. The CDR3: CAISLAGGPGETQYF. The CDR3 coding sequence is TGTGCCATCAGTCTAGCGGGAGGGCCCGGAGAGACCCAGTACTTC.

As concerns this clone: The CDR3 end shows no conserved phenylalanine or tryptophan, and so a read error is likely. Because the CDR3's place on the DNA is in doubt, the DNA is left out and the CDR3 is given as listed by TCRdb. The chain carries TRBV11-2 and TRBJ2-7; TRBD2 is taken as the D call from the table, unchecked against the DNA. Germline CDR1 SGHAT, CDR2 FQNNGV. The CDR3 has 13 amino acids, counting both end residues. The CDR3 loop is CASSLDRASGIYL.

The chain is built from TRBV27 and TRBJ2-2, with TRBD1 identical over 7 bases. CDR1 and CDR2 (germline): MNHEY, SMNVEV (reference sequence). The J segment lost 4 bases and the V segment lost 6 bases, leaving 8 bases of the junction unmatched. The CDR3 length is 15 residues. The CDR3 loop reads CASRPETGRTGELFF. CDR3 coding DNA: TGTGCCAGCAGGCCCGAGACAGGGCGCACCGGGGAGCTGTTTTTT.

The V and J genes are TRBV27 and TRBJ1-1; D perhaps matches TRBD1 (6 bases). The germline V and J ends were trimmed by 4 bases and 2 bases, with 11 bases remaining between them. The length of the CDR3 is 14 residues. Germline V gene lookup returns CDR1 MNHEY and CDR2 SMNVEV (reference sequence). The CDR3 spells CASSSYGTNTEAFF. The CDR3 coding sequence is TGTGCCAGCAGTTCATACGGGACAAACACTGAAGCTTTCTTT.

This clone has just a few counts. V is TRBV7-3 and J is TRBJ1-2, with no clear D. The length of the CDR3 is 13 residues. Trimming shortened V by 1 base and J by 8 bases, and 11 bases separated the two germline ends. Germline assignment: CDR1 SGHTA and CDR2 FQGTGA. The CDR3 is CASSLNPWYGYTF. DNA of the CDR3: TGTGCCAGCAGCTTAAATCCCTGGTACGGCTACACCTTC.

The rearrangement links TRBV5-1 to TRBJ2-1; TRBD2 might be the D (9 bases). Germline V CDR1 and CDR2: SGHRS, YFSETQ. CDR3 length: 16 residues. V was trimmed by 4 bases and J by 8 bases, leaving 22 bases between them. This CDR3 reads CASSPGGAGGDDEQFF. DNA of the CDR3: TGCGCCAGCAGCCCAGGGGGCGCGGGAGGGGACGATGAGCAGTTCTTC.

The chain is built from TRBV30 and TRBJ2-7; 8 nucleotides agree with TRBD1. The CDR3 is made up of 15 amino acids. Looked up from germline, CDR1 is GTSNPN and CDR2 is SVGIG (reference sequence). V gave up 4 bases and J gave up 3 bases; unmatched junction bases: 11. The chain's CDR3 is CAWIGKMTGVYEQYF. The CDR3 bases are TGTGCCTGGATAGGTAAAATGACAGGGGTCTACGAGCAGTACTTC. The full variable domain, with the rest looked up from reference TRBV30 and TRBJ2-7, is SQTIHQWPATLVQPVGSPLSLECTVEGTSNPNLYWYRQAAGRGLQLLFYSVGIGQISSEVPQNLSASRPQDRQFILSSKKLLLSDSGFYLCAWIGKMTGVYEQYFGPGTRLTVT.

This clone was seen just once. The chain employs TRBV27 and TRBJ2-7, with 7 bases aligning to TRBD1. The germline CDR1 and CDR2 sequences are MNHEY and SMNVEV (reference sequence). This CDR3 contains 14 residues. V was clipped by 6 bases and J by 2 bases; unmatched bases: 7. The DNA of the CDR3 is TGTGCCAGCAGCCGGGCCGGGACAGCCTACGAGCAGTACTTC. The encoded protein is CASSRAGTAYEQYF.

The genes are TRBV30 and TRBJ2-7; TRBD1 matches 8 bases. This CDR3 has 14 residues. Germline-derived CDR1 and CDR2 are GTSNPN and SVGIG (reference sequence). The V and J ends lost 3 bases and 7 bases, in that order; junction bases with no gene match: 11. CDR3 DNA: TGTGCCTGGAGAAAACCGGGACAGGTAGAGGAGCAGTACTTC. Its protein product is CAWRKPGQVEEQYF.

The chain links TRBV7-2 to TRBJ2-7; 8 positions match TRBD2. V was pared by 4 bases and J by 2 bases, with 7 bases of the junction left unmatched. Per the germline V gene, CDR1 is SGHTA and CDR2 is FQGNSA. This CDR3 is built from 15 residues. The CDR3 protein is CASSSFSGVTYEQYF. The DNA for the CDR3 is TGTGCCAGCAGCTCCTTTAGCGGGGTCACCTACGAGCAGTACTTC.

This chain connects TRBV6-1 to TRBJ2-7, with D unresolved. The CDR3 has 12 residues. The germline gives CDR1 MNHNS, CDR2 SASEGT. Trimming shortened V by 4 bases and J by 3 bases, and 7 bases separated the two germline ends. In DNA form, the CDR3 reads TGTGCCAGCAGTGTTCACAGCTACGAGCAGTACTTC. Translated, it gives CASSVHSYEQYF.

The V and J genes are TRBV7-3 and TRBJ2-3; the match to TRBD2 covers 8 bases. The CDR3 spans 13 residues. Germline V gene sequence: CDR1 SGHTA, CDR2 FQGTGA. V lost 4 bases to trimming and J lost 7 bases; unmatched junction nucleotides: 4. CDR3 in DNA: TGTGCCAGCAGCTCCGTAGCGGGATATACGCAGTATTTT. Its protein product is CASSSVAGYTQYF.

Turning to this clone: The conserved closing phenylalanine or tryptophan is absent in this CDR3, likely reflecting a read error. This chain uses TRBV5-4 with TRBJ1-2; 9 bases are shared with TRBD1. CDR1 is SGHNT and CDR2 is YYREEE in the germline V gene (reference sequence). The CDR3 length is 14 residues. V was clipped by 3 bases and J by 8 bases; unmatched bases: 8. The CDR3 spells CASSSGTGTIGYTV. CDR3 DNA sequence: TGTGCCAGCAGCTCCGGGACAGGGACTATAGGCTACACCGTC.

The chain employs TRBV5-4 and TRBJ1-5; D is unresolved. V shed 2 bases and J shed 7 bases, with 10 bases lying between them. Germline V gene sequence: CDR1 SGHNT, CDR2 YYREEE (reference sequence). This CDR3 spans 13 amino acids. The CDR3 nucleotides read TGTGCCAGCAGCTTCGCAGGTTCCCAGCCCCAGCATTTT. The encoded protein is CASSFAGSQPQHF.

The CDR3 here is CATWLGETQYF. Written as DNA, the CDR3 is TGTGCCACCTGGTTGGGGGAGACCCAGTACTTC. The chain combines TRBV6-6 with TRBJ2-5; D call uncertain. The germline CDR1 and CDR2 sequences are MNHNY and SVGAGI (reference sequence). V was clipped by 10 bases and J by 5 bases, with 11 bases between them. The CDR3 has 11 residues.

The J gene is TRBJ2-6, the V gene TRBV5-1; no definite D call. Trimming removed 0 bases from V and 2 bases from J, with 6 bases in between. Germline CDR1 reads SGHRS; CDR2 reads YFSETQ. CDR3 length: 15 residues. CDR3 in DNA: TGCGCCAGCAGCTTGGAAGAAGCTGGGGCCAACGTCCTGACTTTC. This codes for CASSLEEAGANVLTF. Combining the CDR3 with reference TRBV5-1 and TRBJ2-6 gives the whole variable domain KAGVTQTPRYLIKTRGQQVTLSCSPISGHRSVSWYQQTPGQGLQFLFEYFSETQRNKGNFPGRFSGRQFSNSRSEMNVSTLELGDSALYLCASSLEEAGANVLTFGAGSRLTVL.

The chain employs TRBV4-1 and TRBJ2-3, with 7 bases lining up with TRBD1. V gave up 2 bases and J gave up 0 bases; unmatched junction bases: 2. This CDR3 has 15 residues. Germline CDR1 reads MGHRA; CDR2 reads YSYEKL. CDR3 nucleotide sequence: TGCGCCAGCAGCCAACGGGACAGTAGCACAGATACGCAGTATTTT. Encoded protein: CASSQRDSSTDTQYF.

J is TRBJ1-2 and V is TRBV19; a possible D gene is TRBD1 (5 bases). This CDR3 is built from 11 residues. Per germline, CDR1 LNHDA and CDR2 SQIVND (reference sequence). With 6 bases removed from V and 8 bases from J, the gap between germline ends came to 10 bases. CDR3 DNA sequence: TGTGCCAGTAGGCAGGGTAGGGGCTACACCTTC. Amino acid sequence: CASRQGRGYTF.

In its sample, this clone was seen a few times. In the same sample, other DNA sequences code for this CDR3. The V and J genes are TRBV29-1 and TRBJ1-1, with D hard to call. Germline-derived CDR1 and CDR2 are SQVTM and ANQGSEA. The CDR3 totals 12 residues. With 4 bases removed from V and 0 bases from J, the gap between germline ends came to 6 bases. Written as DNA, the CDR3 is TGCAGCGTTGTCGGAATGAACACTGAAGCTTTCTTT. Translating gives CSVVGMNTEAFF.

The chain links TRBV28 to TRBJ2-2; D not certain. Germline V gene sequence: CDR1 MDHEN, CDR2 SYDVKM. The CDR3 runs 14 residues. V was cut by 6 bases and J by 7 bases, with 15 bases left in between. In DNA form, the CDR3 reads TGTGCCAGCAGGCCCCTAAAGTCCGGCGGGGAGCTGTTTTTT. It specifies CASRPLKSGGELFF.

Remarks on this clone: In the same sample, other DNA sequences code for this CDR3. This chain connects TRBV7-2 to TRBJ1-2; TRBD1 is a possible D gene (6 bases). Germline CDR1 and CDR2: SGHTA and FQGNSA. The V and J ends lost 5 bases and 2 bases respectively, with 9 bases between them. This CDR3 spans 13 amino acids. The CDR3 spells CASSPQGNYGYTF. The CDR3 DNA follows: TGTGCCAGCAGCCCACAGGGCAACTATGGCTACACCTTC.

CDR3 protein: CASSRTSGSADTQYF. The CDR3 DNA sequence: TGTGCCAGCAGTAGGACTAGCGGGAGCGCAGATACGCAGTATTTT. This chain uses TRBV4-2 with TRBJ2-3; 13 bases are a match to TRBD2. The germline CDR1 and CDR2 sequences are LGHNA and YNFKEQ. Trimming at V came to 6 bases and at J to 4 bases, leaving 4 bases not matched to a gene. This CDR3 is built from 15 residues.

The gene calls are TRBV27 and TRBJ2-3; D is uncertain. The CDR3 runs to 10 residues. Germline CDR1 MNHEY, CDR2 SMNVEV (reference sequence). The V end lost 9 bases, the J end lost 4 bases, and 5 bases lay between the germline ends. CDR3 region: CARWADTQYF. The CDR3 bases are TGTGCCAGGTGGGCAGATACGCAGTATTTT.

Concerning this clone itself: The sample contains more than one DNA sequence encoding this CDR3. The V gene is TRBV7-3, the J gene TRBJ2-5, with TRBD2 matching over 14 bases. V lost 2 bases, J lost 5 bases, and 1 base stayed unmatched. The germline V gene encodes CDR1 SGHTA and CDR2 FQGTGA. The length of the CDR3 is 15 residues. CDR3 residues: CASSLGTSGSETQYF. CDR3 nucleotide sequence: TGTGCCAGCAGCTTAGGGACTAGCGGGAGCGAGACCCAGTACTTC. Full variable domain (missing parts from reference TRBV7-3 and TRBJ2-5): GAGVSQTPSNKVTEKGKYVELRCDPISGHTALYWYRQSLGQGPEFLIYFQGTGAADDSGLPNDRFFAVRPEGSVSTLKIQRTERGDSAVYLCASSLGTSGSETQYFGPGTRLLVL.

Notes on this clone: The same CDR3 can be traced to other DNA sequences in this sample. CDR3 nucleotides: TGTGCCAGCAGTTACTCGGGACAGAGACTCCAAGAGACCCAGTACTTC. Translated: CASSYSGQRLQETQYF. J is TRBJ2-5 and V is TRBV6-6, with TRBD1 identical over 7 bases. V trimming: 0 bases; J trimming: 1 base; junction bases outside the gene matches: 5. The germline V gene has CDR1 MNHNY and CDR2 SVGAGI (reference sequence). The CDR3 totals 16 residues.

The rearrangement links TRBV19 to TRBJ1-2; 11 positions match TRBD1. There are 13 residues in the CDR3. The germline V gene has CDR1 LNHDA and CDR2 SQIVND (reference sequence). With V trimmed by 7 bases and J by 8 bases, 6 bases remained unmatched. CDR3: CASNEDRGRGYTF. The CDR3 bases are TGTGCCAGTAACGAGGACAGGGGGCGAGGCTACACCTTC.

V and J are TRBV5-1 and TRBJ1-1; no clear D gene. V was shortened by 0 bases and J by 2 bases, with 11 bases between the two germline ends. Germline V gene data show CDR1 as SGHRS and CDR2 as YFSETQ. The length of the CDR3 is 15 residues. This chain's CDR3 is CASSLVYAANTEAFF. CDR3 sequence (DNA): TGCGCCAGCAGCTTGGTTTATGCAGCAAACACTGAAGCTTTCTTT.

This chain uses TRBV27 with TRBJ2-1; 7 bases fit TRBD2. Germline lookup yields CDR1 MNHEY and CDR2 SMNVEV (reference sequence). The CDR3 consists of 15 residues. Trimming cost V 3 bases and J 4 bases; bases outside gene matches: 6. The chain's CDR3 is CASSFAGDRYNEQFF. CDR3 coding DNA: TGTGCCAGCAGTTTCGCGGGAGATCGGTACAATGAGCAGTTCTTC.

The chain is built from TRBV28 and TRBJ2-5; 13 bases fit TRBD2. Trimming cost V 3 bases and J 4 bases; bases outside gene matches: 5. The V gene's germline CDR1 is MDHEN and CDR2 SYDVKM. This CDR3 has 16 residues. As DNA, the CDR3 is TGTGCCAGCAGTTTGCGACTAGCGGGAGGCGGAGAGACCCAGTACTTC. It yields the protein CASSLRLAGGGETQYF.

The chain has TRBV28 and TRBJ2-1; D is uncertain. The CDR3 extends over 13 amino acids. The V and J ends lost 7 bases and 1 base respectively, with 8 bases between them. Germline V gives CDR1 MDHEN, CDR2 SYDVKM. CDR3 DNA: TGTGCCAGCACCTCCTTTTCCTACAATGAGCAGTTCTTC. Translated, it gives CASTSFSYNEQFF.

This rearrangement joins TRBV29-1 to TRBJ2-3, with a weak D call TRBD2 (6 bases). This CDR3 has 13 amino acids. Trimming removed 6 bases at V and 2 bases at J, with 12 bases between. CDR1 and CDR2 from the germline V gene are SQVTM and ANQGSEA. CDR3 bases: TGCAGCGTGAGGGGACTCATCACAGATACGCAGTATTTT. This gives the protein CSVRGLITDTQYF.

This rearrangement joins TRBV7-6 to TRBJ2-7; D remains unclear. CDR3 length: 14 amino acids. V was clipped by 5 bases and J by 5 bases, with 16 bases between them. Germline CDR1 and CDR2: SGHVS and FNYEAQ. CDR3 region: CASSPSRSGDEQYF. The CDR3 coding sequence is TGTGCCAGCAGCCCCAGTAGGTCAGGAGACGAGCAGTACTTC.